This T cell receptor (beta chain) was sequenced in a study of vaccination effects on CD4 cells after COVID-19. Study context: Samples were taken post-vaccine, and their median timing was 72 days after the second dose. Wells of some 1.9 million PBMC each were grown with roughly 10 IU/ml IL-2 and approximately 9.6 ug/ml peptides.

Clones were read by immunoSEQ multiplex PCR, and TCRdb kept only the in-frame ones, dropping some. The sample lists roughly 51,000 clones, 74% occurring once. Upon completion of around eleven days in culture, CD4+ T cells were isolated. Infection dated between March and December 2020, before the Alpha, Beta and Delta variants reached the United States. All study participants received two doses of BNT162b2 or mRNA-1273 vaccine. Cultures got half-medium changes with IL-2 on days 3 and 7. Deletions cut 0 bases from V and 5 bases from J, with 14 bases between. CDR1 SGDLS and CDR2 YYNGEE come from the germline V gene. The length of the CDR3 is 15 residues. This clone was seen only once. Its antigen is not known. Study findings and constraints: Clones that were induced by infection or by vaccine showed marked contraction late after vaccination.

The source of this sequence is a human donor who had a prior SARS-CoV-2 infection. This chain joins TRBV9 and TRBJ1-2, with D possibly being TRBD1 (5 bases). Sequencing used CD4+ T cells from PBMCs cultured without peptide, obtained after COVID-19 vaccination. The CDR3 coding sequence is TGTGCCAGCAGCGTAGCAGGGAACCTAGGGTATGGCTACACCTTC. Its protein is CASSVAGNLGYGYTF.